This T cell receptor beta chain is from a study of T cells after yellow fever vaccination. Overall study findings and caveats: Across the CD4 and CD8 compartments, a small share of clonotypes was present in both.

MiXCR, applied by TCRdb to the 5' RACE reads, yields one record per CDR3 protein. The sample includes 200,000 to 300,000 distinct CDR3 sequences, 10% to 15% of them seen just once. Trimming took off 6 bases at V and 2 bases at J, with 16 bases between the two ends. Germline V gives CDR1 SGHVS, CDR2 FQNEAQ. The length of the CDR3 is 15 residues. In regard to this clonotype: Its antigen is as yet unknown.

Sample: CD4+ T cells sorted from PBMCs, taken 45 days after the yellow fever booster vaccination. The chain employs TRBV7-8 and TRBJ2-5; perhaps TRBD1 as D (6 bases). The sequence was obtained from a man aged 30 to 39 who received the YFV17D yellow fever vaccine. CDR3 nucleotide sequence: TGTGCCAGCAGTTACGATGGGGGCGGACAAGAGACCCAGTACTTC. It yields the protein CASSYDGGGQETQYF.